This T cell receptor beta chain derives from a study of regulatory T cells in long-lasting Graves disease. Whole-study context: Those with persistent Graves' disease had received antithyroid drugs for over 5 years with positive TSH receptor antibodies. Study-level points and caveats: Among samples with persistent disease, TRBV28, TRBJ1-2 and TRBJ2-5 were favored.

In this sample, this clonotype turned up a few times. What it binds is not known. The CDR3 length is 13 residues. Germline V lookup: CDR1 KGHSH, CDR2 LQKENI. The ends were cut back, 3 bases at V and 5 bases at J, with 8 bases in the middle. CDR3 regions were amplified by Arm-PCR using iRepertoire HTBI primers to build TCR beta libraries. The authors' processing: Across the samples, identification revealed 60 to 75 TRBV and around 13 TRBJ segments. TCRdb called the multiplex PCR reads again in MiXCR, with one record for every CDR3 protein. None of the V and J calls come from the authors' own analysis; TCRdb made them. The data show hundreds of thousands of distinct CDR3 sequences, with 20% to 25% seen just once and around 21% held by the top ten. Stated time point: persistent/refractory GD, antithyroid drugs over 5 years with positive TRAb. The TCR library used RNA extracted from PBMCs.

Sequences were derived from peripheral blood mononuclear cells (PBMCs), sampled when the disease was refractory, from a patient treated with antithyroid drugs. This clonotype originated in a female donor with Graves disease. This rearrangement joins TRBV18 to TRBJ1-5; D uncertain. The CDR3: CASSPTGHQPQHF. CDR3 DNA sequence: TGTGCCAGCTCACCTACCGGGCATCAGCCCCAGCATTTT.